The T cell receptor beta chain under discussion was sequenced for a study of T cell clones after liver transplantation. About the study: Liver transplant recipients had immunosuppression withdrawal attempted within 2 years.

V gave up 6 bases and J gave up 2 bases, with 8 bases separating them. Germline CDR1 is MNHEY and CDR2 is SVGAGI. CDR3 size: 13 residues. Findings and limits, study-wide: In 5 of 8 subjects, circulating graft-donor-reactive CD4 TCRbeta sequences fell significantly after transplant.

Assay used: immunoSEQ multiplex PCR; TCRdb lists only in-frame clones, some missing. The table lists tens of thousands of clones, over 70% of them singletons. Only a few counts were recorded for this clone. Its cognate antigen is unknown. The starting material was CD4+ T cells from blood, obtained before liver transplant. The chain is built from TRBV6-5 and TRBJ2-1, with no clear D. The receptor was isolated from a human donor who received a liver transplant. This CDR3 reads CASSNSPYNEQFF. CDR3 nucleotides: TGTGCCAGCAGCAACAGCCCCTACAATGAGCAGTTCTTC.